The clone carrying this T cell receptor (beta chain) was seen ten or more times. What it binds is not known. This sample was included in a study of response to subunit inactivated influenza vaccine. TCRdb reprocessed the RT-PCR reads via MiXCR and lists one record per CDR3 protein. The repertoire consists of around 490,000 distinct CDR3 sequences, with less than 10% occurring once and the leading ten covering 13%. This CDR3 is 15 amino acids long. Trimming removed 4 bases from V and 0 bases from J, with 7 bases in between. Germline V gene sequence: CDR1 SGHTA, CDR2 FQGNSA. The study's findings and limits: New T cells are recruited in small numbers by each seasonal influenza vaccination, according to the authors' suggestion.

The V gene is TRBV7-2, the J gene TRBJ2-6, with D hard to call. The TCR comes from a man between 45 and 75 years old who received an inactivated influenza vaccine. This sample comprised PBMCs from blood, obtained less than 30 months after vaccination. The CDR3 spells CASSSWGSGANVLTF. CDR3 nucleotides: TGTGCCAGCAGCTCCTGGGGCTCTGGGGCCAACGTCCTGACTTTC.